The entry that follows covers one T cell receptor beta chain sequence. Its matching antigen is unknown. Germline V gene data show CDR1 as SQVTM and CDR2 as ANQGSEA. V shed 7 bases, J shed 8 bases, and the junction held 10 bases outside the gene matches. The length of the CDR3 is 12 residues. Amplification of TCR beta CDR3 regions used RNA as the template. A first-round RT-PCR of the TCR CDR3 used the HTBI primer set. TCRdb fed the multiplex PCR reads into MiXCR, producing one record per CDR3 protein. The sample carries 490,000 or so distinct CDR3 sequences, about 20% recorded once. Diagnosis rested on symptoms, serum thyroxine and TRAb, thyroid ultrasound, and orbital computed tomography. The sample comes from a study of T cells in Graves' hyperthyroidism and ophthalmopathy. Study in general: Blood from the periphery was taken at initial diagnosis, before any treatment. Study-level findings and limits: Stable hyperthyroidism was separated from ophthalmopathy by a model based on 13 V-J features.

The specimen sequenced was blood. This sequence joins TRBV29-1 and TRBJ1-2; TRBD1 matches at 7 bases. The sequence came from a man aged 40-50 years with Graves' ophthalmopathy. The CDR3 protein is CSALQGPGGYTF. Here the CDR3 DNA reads TGCAGCGCGCTACAGGGGCCGGGAGGCTACACCTTC.